Below are 16 T cell receptor beta chains sequenced from a single sample in a study of beta chain features in type 1 diabetes. The authors reverse transcribed all of the isolated RNA, so sequencing captured expressed TCRB transcripts. Clones were sequenced by immunoSEQ multiplex PCR, and TCRdb holds only the in-frame ones, with some missing. There are hundreds of thousands of clones in the sample; under 8.5% occur only once, and less than 0.45% lies in the top ten. Sequencing input: central memory CD4+ T cells from blood. All receptors derive from a woman younger than 35 in good health.

This clone has just a few counts. The junction does not match germline at one end; this may be a read error. The chain recombines TRBV2 with TRBJ1-5, with 7 bases lining up with TRBD1. Germline V gene data show CDR1 as SNHLY and CDR2 as FYNNEI. The length of the CDR3 is 13 residues. In DNA form, the CDR3 reads TGTGCCAGCAGCCGGGACAGCAGTCAGCCCCAGCATTTT. It yields the protein CASSRDSSQPQHF. Full variable domain (remainder filled in from reference TRBV2 and TRBJ1-5): EPEVTQTPSHQVTQMGQEVILRCVPISNHLYFYWYRQILGQKVEFLVSFYNNEISEKSEIFDDQFSVERPDGSNFTLKIRSTKLEDSAMYFCASSRDSSQPQHFGDGTRLSIL.

This clone came up many times. The chain has TRBV7-2 and TRBJ1-2; no firm D call. Germline loops: CDR1 SGHTA, CDR2 FQGNSA. The CDR3 runs 14 residues. V was shortened by 1 base and J by 4 bases, with 10 bases between the two germline ends. CDR3 nucleotide sequence: TGTGCCAGCAGCTTAGTATGGGCAACCTATGGCTACACCTTC. Encoded protein: CASSLVWATYGYTF.

This clone has just a few counts. CDR3 in DNA: TGTGCCAGCCGAGGAGGACTCGACCCCTACGAGCAGTACTTC. This sequence encodes CASRGGLDPYEQYF. The chain is built from TRBV2 and TRBJ2-7, with D possibly being TRBD2 (5 bases). CDR1 and CDR2 from the germline V gene are SNHLY and FYNNEI. Between the trimmed V and J ends, which lost 8 bases and 2 bases, there was a span of 16 bases. This CDR3 comprises 14 residues.

The rearrangement joins TRBV5-4 to TRBJ2-1; 9 nucleotides match TRBD2. Germline CDR1 is SGHNT and CDR2 is YYREEE (reference sequence). The CDR3 spans 16 residues. With 2 bases clipped from V and 4 bases from J, the junction kept 7 bases outside the gene matches. CDR3 amino acids: CASSLGLAKEYNEQFF. CDR3 coding DNA: TGTGCCAGCAGCTTAGGACTAGCGAAAGAATACAATGAGCAGTTCTTC.

The chain links TRBV27 to TRBJ1-3, with D possibly matching TRBD1 (5 bases). This CDR3 is 15 amino acids long. Germline CDR1 reads MNHEY; CDR2 reads SMNVEV (reference sequence). The germline V and J ends were trimmed by 2 bases and 10 bases, with 18 bases remaining between them. The CDR3 sequence: CASSLNPSVGGTIYF. DNA of the CDR3: TGTGCCAGCAGTTTAAACCCGTCAGTTGGGGGGACCATATATTTT.

The chain combines TRBV13 with TRBJ2-5; 9 nucleotides match TRBD2. Trimming removed 3 bases from V and 5 bases from J; junction bases left unmatched: 4. CDR3 length equals 14 residues. CDR1 PRHDT and CDR2 FYEKMQ come from the germline V gene (reference sequence). CDR3 amino acids: CASSFSSGSETQYF. CDR3 bases: TGTGCCAGCAGCTTTAGTAGCGGGAGCGAGACCCAGTACTTC.

V gene TRBV5-4 combines with J gene TRBJ1-1, with no clear D. Trimming removed 3 bases at V and 1 base at J, with 7 bases between. Germline CDR1 and CDR2: SGHNT and YYREEE (reference sequence). The CDR3 contains 13 residues. The chain's CDR3 is CASSSTQNTEAFF. CDR3 bases: TGTGCCAGCAGCTCAACACAGAACACTGAAGCTTTCTTT. The entire variable domain, with the rest obtained from reference TRBV5-4 and TRBJ1-1, is as follows: ETGVTQSPTHLIKTRGQQVTLRCSSQSGHNTVSWYQQALGQGPQFIFQYYREEENGRGNFPPRFSGLQFPNYSSELNVNALELDDSALYLCASSSTQNTEAFFGQGTRLTVV.

This clone was observed at least ten times. This rearrangement joins TRBV23-1 to TRBJ2-7; D remains unclear. TRBV23-1 is an open reading frame, and its role is uncertain. V gave up 6 bases and J gave up 3 bases, with 15 bases separating them. The CDR3 consists of 14 residues. The CDR3 DNA follows: TGCGCCAGCAGGCCGATCTTGCGCTACTACGAGCAGTACTTC. It yields the protein CASRPILRYYEQYF.

This clone occurred a few times. J is TRBJ2-3 and V is TRBV29-1, with no clear D. Germline CDR1 and CDR2: SQVTM and ANQGSEA. The V end lost 5 bases, the J end lost 0 bases, and 6 bases lay between the germline ends. The CDR3 length is 12 residues. The CDR3, as DNA: TGCAGCGTTTCGACTAGCACAGATACGCAGTATTTT. Amino acids: CSVSTSTDTQYF.

This clone came up many times. V gene TRBV19 combines with J gene TRBJ2-6, with TRBD1 matching over 7 bases. Germline loops: CDR1 LNHDA, CDR2 SQIVND (reference sequence). This CDR3 is built from 17 residues. Trimming took 6 bases from V and 1 from J; bases not matched to a gene: 9. CDR3 residues: CASRLRTGESGANVLTF. The CDR3 DNA is TGTGCCAGTAGACTCCGAACAGGGGAGTCTGGGGCCAACGTCCTGACTTTC.

This clone was counted only a few times. The sample carries other DNA sequences with the same CDR3. The V gene is TRBV7-2, the J gene TRBJ2-5; D unclear. The CDR3 consists of 12 residues. Germline CDR1 and CDR2: SGHTA and FQGNSA. The V gene lost 3 bases and the J gene lost 2 bases, with 4 bases spanning the gap. CDR3 bases: TGTGCCAGCAGCTTCCTACAAGAGACCCAGTACTTC. Its translation is CASSFLQETQYF.

This clone has just a few counts. The chain joins TRBV5-4 to TRBJ2-1; TRBD1 matches 9 bases. CDR1 is SGHNT, CDR2 YYREEE, per germline (reference sequence). This CDR3 comprises 15 residues. With V trimmed by 3 bases and J by 8 bases, 9 bases remained unmatched. CDR3 sequence: CASSSTGGQRDEQFF. The DNA for the CDR3 is TGTGCCAGCAGCTCCACAGGGGGCCAACGCGATGAGCAGTTCTTC.

The sample holds a few counts of this clone. This rearrangement joins TRBV2 to TRBJ2-1; TRBD2 aligns across 14 bases. The CDR3 is 15 amino acids. V shed 6 bases, J shed 6 bases, and the junction held 4 bases outside the gene matches. Germline assignment: CDR1 SNHLY and CDR2 FYNNEI. The CDR3 DNA reads as TGTGCCAGCAGACTTGGGACTAGCGGGAGCAATGAGCAGTTCTTC. It yields the protein CASRLGTSGSNEQFF.

This clone was counted only a few times. The chain employs TRBV10-2 and TRBJ2-3; TRBD2 might be the D (7 bases). Germline CDR1 reads WSHSY; CDR2 reads SAAADI. The CDR3 contains 13 residues. V was pared by 6 bases and J by 6 bases, with 13 bases between. CDR3 nucleotides: TGCGCCAGCAGCGGGGGGCCGTCGGATACGCAGTATTTT. The encoded protein is CASSGGPSDTQYF.

In DNA form, the CDR3 reads TGTGCCAGCAGAAAGACATCTGACTATGGCTACACCTTC. Its protein product is CASRKTSDYGYTF. This chain joins TRBV27 and TRBJ1-2; D is uncertain. The CDR3 has 13 amino acids. Germline lookup yields CDR1 MNHEY and CDR2 SMNVEV (reference sequence). V lost 6 bases and J lost 3, with 11 bases in between.

This clone occurred once. The chain employs TRBV7-6 and TRBJ2-2; 8 nucleotides align to TRBD1. V trimming: 4 bases; J trimming: 5 bases; junction bases outside the gene matches: 6. The CDR3 has 15 residues. Looked up from germline, CDR1 is SGHVS and CDR2 is FNYEAQ. The CDR3 is CASSSDRVGTGELFF. CDR3 nucleotide sequence: TGTGCCAGCAGCTCGGACAGGGTTGGGACCGGGGAGCTGTTTTTT.